Sequencing of this T cell receptor beta chain was carried out in a study of cytomegalovirus exposure and HLA in healthy donors. Concerning this clone: What it binds is unknown. Other DNA sequences in this sample translate to the same CDR3.

The PCR was carried out with 60 Vbeta primers and 13 Jbeta primers. Sequenced by immunoSEQ multiplex PCR; TCRdb stores in-frame clones only, minus some. The sample shows fewer than 200,000 clones, 60% to 80% of them seen only once. Whole-study findings and limits: The investigators catalogued some 160 TCR beta chains as cytomegalovirus-associated.

Material for sequencing was PBMCs. This TCR came from a woman in her thirties or forties in good health and CMV-seropositive.

CDR3 DNA sequence: TGTGCCAGCAGTTACAGGGGGCCCCCCTACGAGCAGTACTTC. Its protein product is CASSYRGPPYEQYF. V usage is TRBV6-5 and J usage is TRBJ2-7, with 7 bases aligning to TRBD1. Germline CDR1 reads MNHEY; CDR2 reads SVGAGI. The CDR3 consists of 14 residues. Germline trimming cut 2 bases from V and 2 bases from J; bases unmatched to any gene: 3.